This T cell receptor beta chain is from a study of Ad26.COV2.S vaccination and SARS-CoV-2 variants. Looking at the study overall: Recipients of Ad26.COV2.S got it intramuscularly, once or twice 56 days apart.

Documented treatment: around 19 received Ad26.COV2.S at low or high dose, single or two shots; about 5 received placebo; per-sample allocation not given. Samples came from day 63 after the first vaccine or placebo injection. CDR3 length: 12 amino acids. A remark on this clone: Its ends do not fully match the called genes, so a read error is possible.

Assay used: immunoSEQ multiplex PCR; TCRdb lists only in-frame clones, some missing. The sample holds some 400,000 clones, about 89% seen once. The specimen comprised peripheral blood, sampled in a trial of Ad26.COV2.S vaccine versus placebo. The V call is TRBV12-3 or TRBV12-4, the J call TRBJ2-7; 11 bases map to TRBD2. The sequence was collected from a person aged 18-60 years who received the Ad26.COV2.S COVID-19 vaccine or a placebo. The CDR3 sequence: CASSATSGSLHF. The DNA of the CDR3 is TGTGCCAGCAGTGCCACTAGCGGGAGTTTGCACTTC.